This T cell receptor beta chain was captured in a study of cytomegalovirus exposure and HLA in healthy donors. Findings of the study overall: In vitro checks showed that a few CMV-associated chains really do target CMV antigens. The only immune exposure information that was available was CMV serostatus. Investigators reported over 150 TCR beta chains as tied to cytomegalovirus.

It was with 60 Vbeta and 13 Jbeta primers that the PCR ran. TCRdb's copy holds only in-frame clones and misses some; the assay was immunoSEQ multiplex PCR. The sample includes about 160,000 clones, 81% of them seen just once. To note about this clone: Its antigen is still unknown.

The germline V gene encodes CDR1 SGHNT and CDR2 YYREEE (reference sequence). CDR3 length: 15 amino acids. V dropped 4 bases and J dropped 3 bases, with 17 bases sitting between them. The J gene is TRBJ2-7, the V gene TRBV5-4; TRBD2 is a possible D gene (6 bases). Sequenced sample: PBMCs. The TCR comes from a man aged 45-65 years in good health and CMV-seropositive. The chain's CDR3 is CASSPTGTDLYEQYF. The CDR3 DNA reads as TGTGCCAGCAGCCCAACCGGGACTGATCTCTACGAGCAGTACTTC.